This entry describes one T cell receptor (beta chain). The antigen it recognizes is unknown. It has no much larger one-base neighbor in the sample; base qualities were not kept. V is clipped by 3 bases and J by 7 bases, and the sequence between their germline boundaries is 6 bases long. From the germline V gene, CDR1 is LGHNT and CDR2 is FRNRAP. The CDR3 contains 12 residues, cysteine and phenylalanine counted. Only CDR3 DNA is held: 36 bases, read in frame from base 1. This record belongs to a study of blood T cell repertoires in COVID-19 (dated by TCRdb to 2020 to 2022). Study-level background: The collaborator samples originated in the United States, Italy and Spain and spanned the acute and convalescent phases of COVID-19. Subjects who had been exposed to COVID-19, were actively infected with it, or had recovered from it provided the deeply sampled blood TCRbeta repertoires that made up the dataset. The material from the prospective study consisted of cDNA or gDNA derived from T cells, B-cell-depleted T cells, or PBMCs. Where available, HLA class I and class II types were obtained from metadata supplied by the sample provider rather than from assay-based typing. The samples were drawn from the first 160 participants of the ongoing ImmuneRACE study and from more than 1,000 subjects provided by 6 global collaborators. Nearly every sample came with metadata listing a de-identified subject ID, COVID-19 status, age in years and sex. The repertoires were made available in a free public database intended to serve as a resource for research on the immune response to SARS-CoV-2. Results and caveats for the whole study, not just this receptor: How much clinical and demographic metadata was included differed by source and by participant, and the metadata was provided uncurated.

TCRbeta CDR3 regions were amplified from genomic DNA using the immunoSEQ Assay, a bias-controlled multiplex PCR. For the original study's pipeline: Nucleated cell counts per sample were estimated from amplification of reference gene primers within the assay. To quantify the absolute abundance of each unique TCRbeta CDR3 rearrangement, sequence reads were collapsed and filtered. For each sample, productive Simpson clonality was calculated as the square root of Simpson's diversity index over productive rearrangements. TCRdb carries this immuneACCESS record with in-frame sequences only. Its versions omit some clonotypes, under half of them owing to an unresolved V gene in the studies checked, with the rest unexplained. The V and J calls and the clone size are those of that table, but D and trimming were determined from the DNA. The sample includes over 200,000 clones, with around 80% observed a single time. About 2.3% of the sample is held by the ten biggest clonotypes.

Another Seattle source contributed samples from volunteer blood donors who had recovered from COVID-19. Collaborating institutions collected whole blood in K2EDTA tubes following their own protocols. For TCRbeta analysis, collaborator samples were shipped as frozen whole blood, as isolated PBMCs, or as DNA extracted from either sample type. The rearrangement joined TRBV12-5 to TRBJ2-2; the D gene assignment is ambiguous. The sample was peripheral blood. The receptor was derived from a man aged 40-49 years who had recovered from COVID-19. CDR3 loop: CASGFPGGELFF. The sequenced DNA: TGTGCTAGTGGTTTTCCCGGCGGGGAGCTGTTTTTT.